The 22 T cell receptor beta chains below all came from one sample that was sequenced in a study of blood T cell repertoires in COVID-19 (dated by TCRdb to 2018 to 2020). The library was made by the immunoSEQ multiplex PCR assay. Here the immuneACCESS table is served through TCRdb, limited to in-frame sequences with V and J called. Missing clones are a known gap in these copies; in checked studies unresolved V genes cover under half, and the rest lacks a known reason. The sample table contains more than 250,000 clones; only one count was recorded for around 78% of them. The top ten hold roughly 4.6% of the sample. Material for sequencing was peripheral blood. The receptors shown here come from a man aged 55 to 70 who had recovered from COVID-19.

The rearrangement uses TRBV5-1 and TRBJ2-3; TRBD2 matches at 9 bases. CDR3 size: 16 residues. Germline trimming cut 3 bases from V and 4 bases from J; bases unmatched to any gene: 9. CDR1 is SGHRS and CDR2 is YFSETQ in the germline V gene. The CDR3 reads CASSSQKRGAADTQYF. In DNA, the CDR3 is TGCGCCAGCAGCTCGCAAAAGCGGGGGGCAGCAGATACGCAGTATTTT.

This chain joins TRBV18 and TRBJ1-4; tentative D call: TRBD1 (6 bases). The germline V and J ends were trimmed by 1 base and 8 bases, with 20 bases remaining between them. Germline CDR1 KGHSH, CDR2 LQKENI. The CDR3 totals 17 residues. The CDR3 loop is CASSPRGLLNPGEKLFF. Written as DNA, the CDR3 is TGTGCCAGCTCACCACGGGGGCTGCTAAACCCAGGGGAAAAACTGTTTTTT.

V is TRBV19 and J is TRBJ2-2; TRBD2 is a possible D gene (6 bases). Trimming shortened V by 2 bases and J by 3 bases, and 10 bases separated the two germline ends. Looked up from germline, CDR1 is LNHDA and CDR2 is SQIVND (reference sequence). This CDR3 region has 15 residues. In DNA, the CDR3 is TGTGCCAGTAGTATACCAGCGGGCTACACCGGGGAGCTGTTTTTT. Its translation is CASSIPAGYTGELFF.

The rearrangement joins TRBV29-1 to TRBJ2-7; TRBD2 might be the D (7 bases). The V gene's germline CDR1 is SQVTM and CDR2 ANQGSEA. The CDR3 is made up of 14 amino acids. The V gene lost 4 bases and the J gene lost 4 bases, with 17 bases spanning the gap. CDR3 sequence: CSVGGGTPPYEQYF. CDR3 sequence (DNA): TGCAGCGTTGGGGGAGGGACACCTCCTTACGAGCAGTACTTC.

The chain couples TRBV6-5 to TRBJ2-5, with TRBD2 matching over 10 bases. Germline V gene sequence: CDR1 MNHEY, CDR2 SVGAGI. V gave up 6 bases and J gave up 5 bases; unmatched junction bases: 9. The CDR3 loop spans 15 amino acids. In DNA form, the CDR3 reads TGTGCCAGCAGCCAAGGAGCGGGGGGGGCGGAGACCCAGTACTTC. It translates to CASSQGAGGAETQYF.

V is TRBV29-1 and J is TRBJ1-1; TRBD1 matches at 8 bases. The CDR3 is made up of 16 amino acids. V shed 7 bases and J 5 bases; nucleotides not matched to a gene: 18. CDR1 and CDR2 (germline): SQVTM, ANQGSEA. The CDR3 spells CSATGTGRTQRTEAFF. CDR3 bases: TGCAGCGCTACCGGGACAGGCCGGACCCAACGGACTGAAGCTTTCTTT.

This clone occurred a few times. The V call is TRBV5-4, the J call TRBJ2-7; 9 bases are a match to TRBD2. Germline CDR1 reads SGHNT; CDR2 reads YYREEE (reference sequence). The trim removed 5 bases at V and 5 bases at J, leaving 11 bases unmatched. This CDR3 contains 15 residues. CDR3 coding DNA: TGTGCCAGCAGGTCCTCCGTAGCGGGAGTACACGAGCAGTACTTC. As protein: CASRSSVAGVHEQYF.

The CDR3 sequence: CASSGRLAGGVDTQYF. For the CDR3, the DNA is TGTGCCAGCAGCGGACGACTAGCGGGGGGTGTTGATACGCAGTATTTT. The chain has TRBV7-2 and TRBJ2-3; the match to TRBD2 covers 13 bases. Unmatched junction bases numbered 8, after V lost 5 bases and J lost 6 bases. The length of the CDR3 is 16 residues. In germline, CDR1 is SGHTA, CDR2 FQGNSA.

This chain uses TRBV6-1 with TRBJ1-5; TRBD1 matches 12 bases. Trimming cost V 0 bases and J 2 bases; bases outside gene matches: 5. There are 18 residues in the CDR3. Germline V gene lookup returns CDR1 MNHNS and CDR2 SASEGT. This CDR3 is CASSEAGTGGLGNQPQHF. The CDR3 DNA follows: TGTGCCAGCAGTGAAGCAGGGACAGGGGGCCTGGGCAATCAGCCCCAGCATTTT.

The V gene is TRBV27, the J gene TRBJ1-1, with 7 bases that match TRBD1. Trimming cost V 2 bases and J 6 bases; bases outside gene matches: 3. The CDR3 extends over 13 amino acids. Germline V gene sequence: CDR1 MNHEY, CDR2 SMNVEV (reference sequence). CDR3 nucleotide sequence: TGTGCCAGCAGTTTAAGGCAGGGGGCTGAAGCTTTCTTT. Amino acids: CASSLRQGAEAFF.

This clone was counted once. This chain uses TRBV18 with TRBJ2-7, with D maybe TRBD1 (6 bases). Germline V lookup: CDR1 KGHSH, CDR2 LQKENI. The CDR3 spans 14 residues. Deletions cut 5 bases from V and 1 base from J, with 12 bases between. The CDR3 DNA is TGTGCCAGCTCAACAGGCACAGGGTCCTACGAGCAGTACTTC. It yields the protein CASSTGTGSYEQYF.

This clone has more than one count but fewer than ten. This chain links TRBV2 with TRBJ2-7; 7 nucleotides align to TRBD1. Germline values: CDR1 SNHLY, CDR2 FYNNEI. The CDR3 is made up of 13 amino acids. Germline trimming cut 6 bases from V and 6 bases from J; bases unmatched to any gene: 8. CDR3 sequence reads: CASRETGLAEQYF. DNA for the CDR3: TGTGCCAGCAGGGAGACAGGGCTTGCCGAGCAGTACTTC.

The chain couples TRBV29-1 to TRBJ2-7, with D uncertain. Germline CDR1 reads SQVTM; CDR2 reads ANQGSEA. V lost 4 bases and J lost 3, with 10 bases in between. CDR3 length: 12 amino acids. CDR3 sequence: CSVVVRFYEQYF. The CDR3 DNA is TGCAGCGTTGTGGTGCGGTTCTACGAGCAGTACTTC.

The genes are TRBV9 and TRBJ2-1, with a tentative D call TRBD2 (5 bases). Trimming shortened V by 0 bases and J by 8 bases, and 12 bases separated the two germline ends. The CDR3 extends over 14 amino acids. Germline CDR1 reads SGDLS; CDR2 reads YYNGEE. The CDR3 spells CASSVEVASDEQFF. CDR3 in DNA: TGTGCCAGCAGCGTAGAGGTAGCGAGCGATGAGCAGTTCTTC.

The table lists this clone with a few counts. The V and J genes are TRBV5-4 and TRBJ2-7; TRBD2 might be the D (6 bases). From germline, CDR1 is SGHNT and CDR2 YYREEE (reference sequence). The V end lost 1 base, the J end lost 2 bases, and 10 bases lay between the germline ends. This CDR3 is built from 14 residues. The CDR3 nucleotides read TGTGCCAGCAGCTTGCCGGGGGTCACCTACGAGCAGTACTTC. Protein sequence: CASSLPGVTYEQYF.

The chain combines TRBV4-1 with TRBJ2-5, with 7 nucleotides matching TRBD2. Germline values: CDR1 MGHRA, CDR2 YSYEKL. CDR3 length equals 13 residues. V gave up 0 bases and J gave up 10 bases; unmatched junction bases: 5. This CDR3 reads CASSQDGWGGQYF. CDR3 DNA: TGCGCCAGCAGCCAAGATGGGTGGGGGGGCCAGTACTTC.

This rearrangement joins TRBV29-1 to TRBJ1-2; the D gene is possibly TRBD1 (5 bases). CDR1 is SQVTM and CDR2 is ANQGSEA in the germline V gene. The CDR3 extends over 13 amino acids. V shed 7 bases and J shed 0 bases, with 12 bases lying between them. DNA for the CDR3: TGCAGCGCGGCGGGGGGGACTAACTATGGCTACACCTTC. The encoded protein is CSAAGGTNYGYTF.

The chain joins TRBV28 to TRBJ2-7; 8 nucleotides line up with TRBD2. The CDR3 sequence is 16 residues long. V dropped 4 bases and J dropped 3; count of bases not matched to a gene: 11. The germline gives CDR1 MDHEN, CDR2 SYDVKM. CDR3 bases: TGTGCCAGCAGTTCTCCGGCGGGGGGACTGGACTACGAGCAGTACTTC. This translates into CASSSPAGGLDYEQYF.

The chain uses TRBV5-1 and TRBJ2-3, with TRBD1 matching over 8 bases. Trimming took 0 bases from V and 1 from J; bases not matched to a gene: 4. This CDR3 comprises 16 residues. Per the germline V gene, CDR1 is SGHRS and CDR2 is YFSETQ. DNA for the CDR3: TGCGCCAGCAGCTTGGTTCAGGGGGCGGGCACAGATACGCAGTATTTT. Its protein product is CASSLVQGAGTDTQYF.

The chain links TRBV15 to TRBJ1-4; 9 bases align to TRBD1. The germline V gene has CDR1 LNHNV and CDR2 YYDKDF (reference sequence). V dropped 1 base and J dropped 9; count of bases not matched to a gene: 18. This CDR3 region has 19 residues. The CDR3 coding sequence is TGTGCCACCAGCAGAGCCTCCGGGACAGGGTGGGCGGCGTCCCAAAAACTGTTTTTT. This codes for CATSRASGTGWAASQKLFF.

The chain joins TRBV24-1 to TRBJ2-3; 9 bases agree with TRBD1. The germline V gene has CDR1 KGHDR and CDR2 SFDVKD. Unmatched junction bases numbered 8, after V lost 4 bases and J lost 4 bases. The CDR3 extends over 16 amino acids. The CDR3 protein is CATSDRDRASSDTQYF. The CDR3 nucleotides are TGTGCCACCAGTGACCGGGACAGGGCATCCTCAGATACGCAGTATTTT.

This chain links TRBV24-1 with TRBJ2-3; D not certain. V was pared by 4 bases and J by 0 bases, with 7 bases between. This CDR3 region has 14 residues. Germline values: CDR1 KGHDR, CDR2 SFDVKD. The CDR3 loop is CATSDPVSTDTQYF. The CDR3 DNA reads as TGTGCCACCAGTGACCCTGTGAGCACAGATACGCAGTATTTT.